The rows below give T cell receptor beta chains drawn from one sample of a study of T cell responses to AZD1222 COVID-19 vaccine. The protocol was immunoSEQ multiplex PCR, while the TCRdb copy is restricted to in-frame clones and leaves out a portion. The data hold roughly 100,000 clones, with under 90% observed a single time. Sequenced material: peripheral blood, taken on day 0 of AZD1222 vaccination. These receptors originate from an adult in good health. CDR3s include the opening cysteine and the closing phenylalanine or tryptophan. D genes are given only for firm matches. The size field is filled for only some rows; it gives once, few, many or a size class.

DNA | CDR3 | size | V | D | length | J
TGTGCCAGCAGCTCCCCAATGGGGGAGCAGTTCTTC | CASSSPMGEQFF | NA | TRBV7-7 | NA | 12 | TRBJ2-1
TGTGCCAGCAGTTCCCTCCATGGGACAGGGACCTATGGCTACACCTTC | CASSSLHGTGTYGYTF | NA | TRBV28 | TRBD1 | 16 | TRBJ1-2
TGTGCCAGCAGCCTGAAGGGGCGCGGCACTGAAGCTTTCTTT | CASSLKGRGTEAFF | NA | TRBV9 | NA | 14 | TRBJ1-1
TGTGCCAGCAGCTTAGGGCCTTATGGCTACACCTTC | CASSLGPYGYTF | NA | TRBV11-2 | NA | 12 | TRBJ1-2
TGTGCCAGCAGCCACCCGGGACAGAGCTATGGCTACACCTTC | CASSHPGQSYGYTF | NA | TRBV14 | TRBD1 | 14 | TRBJ1-2
TGTGCCAGCAGTTTAGATACCGGGGCTTCCTCTGGAAACACCATATATTTT | CASSLDTGASSGNTIYF | NA | TRBV28 | NA | 17 | TRBJ1-3
TGTGCCAGCCTTCGGGACGGCTCTTGGGAGCAGTACTTC | CASLRDGSWEQYF | NA | TRBV28 | NA | 13 | TRBJ2-7
TGTGCCAGCAGCCAAGGGGGGGCAGGGGGCGCGTCACCCCTCCACTTT | CASSQGGAGGASPLHF | NA | TRBV3-1/TRBV3-2 | TRBD1 | 16 | TRBJ1-6
TGCGCCAGCAGCCAATCGGGGCGCGGCTACACCTTC | CASSQSGRGYTF | NA | TRBV4-3 | NA | 12 | TRBJ1-2
TGTGCCAGCAGTCTTAGCTCTGGGGCCAACGTCCTGACTTTC | CASSLSSGANVLTF | NA | TRBV7-3 | NA | 14 | TRBJ2-6
TGTGCCAGCAGCCGGGGGGCTAGCGGGCAGTACTTC | CASSRGASGQYF | NA | TRBV5-6 | NA | 12 | TRBJ2-7
TGTGCCAGCAGCTTTGGGGGGGAGACCCAGTACTTC | CASSFGGETQYF | NA | TRBV7-9 | NA | 12 | TRBJ2-5
TGTGCCAGCAGCCAAGGGGGGGTGGCGGGAGCCGCCTACGAGCAGTACTTC | CASSQGGVAGAAYEQYF | NA | TRBV3-1/TRBV3-2 | TRBD2 | 17 | TRBJ2-7
TGTGCCAGCAGTGAACCCTCAGCGGGAGCTAGAACCGGGGAGCTGTTTTTT | CASSEPSAGARTGELFF | NA | TRBV6-1 | TRBD2 | 17 | TRBJ2-2
TGTGCCAGCAGCCCGTCTAGTGGGAGTACGGATGAGCAGTTCTTC | CASSPSSGSTDEQFF | NA | TRBV7-7 | NA | 15 | TRBJ2-1
TGTGCCAGCAGCTTAGCGCTAGACAGGGGCCATAATTCACCCCTCCACTTT | CASSLALDRGHNSPLHF | NA | TRBV7-8 | TRBD1 | 17 | TRBJ1-6
TGCACCAGCAGCCAAGTGTATTGGAAAGGCCAGACCGATCAGAGGGACACCATATATTTT | CTSSQVYWKGQTDQRDTIYF | NA | TRBV1 | NA | 20 | TRBJ1-3
TGTGCCAGCAGCCTACGACTAGCGGGAGGGCACGAGACCCAGTACTTC | CASSLRLAGGHETQYF | NA | TRBV5-4 | TRBD2 | 16 | TRBJ2-5
TGCGCCAGCAGCCAGGGAGGGGGCAATCAGCCCCAGCATTTT | CASSQGGGNQPQHF | NA | TRBV5-1 | NA | 14 | TRBJ1-5
TGTGCCAGCAGCTCGACAGGGGTCCGTCTTGGGGCCAACGTCCTGACTTTC | CASSSTGVRLGANVLTF | NA | TRBV7-2 | TRBD1 | 17 | TRBJ2-6
TGTGCCAGCAGCTTAGGCGGGAGCGCAGGGGGCACCGGGGAGCTGTTTTTT | CASSLGGSAGGTGELFF | NA | TRBV7-3 | NA | 17 | TRBJ2-2
TGTGCCAGCAGTTTATCCGGAATCACAGATACGCAGTATTTT | CASSLSGITDTQYF | NA | TRBV27 | NA | 14 | TRBJ2-3
TGTGCCAGCAGTCCTATAGGGGGTTCATACAATGAGCAGTTCTTC | CASSPIGGSYNEQFF | NA | TRBV27 | NA | 15 | TRBJ2-1
TGTGCCAGTACCGAGGGACAGCGGATCCTGAACACTGAAGCTTTCTTT | CASTEGQRILNTEAFF | NA | TRBV19 | TRBD1 | 16 | TRBJ1-1
TGTGCCAGCAGCCCCCCCGACCCTGGTAGGGGCTACACCTTC | CASSPPDPGRGYTF | NA | TRBV9 | NA | 14 | TRBJ1-2
TGTGCCAGCAGTTCCCCTACCATTGACAGCACTGAAGCTTTCTTT | CASSSPTIDSTEAFF | NA | TRBV27 | NA | 15 | TRBJ1-1
TGTGCCAGCAGACCGGGACAGGCAAACACCGGGGAGCTGTTTTTT | CASRPGQANTGELFF | NA | TRBV6-5 | TRBD1 | 15 | TRBJ2-2
TGTGCCAGCAGTTTTGACGGGACCTATCGAGGTGAGCAGTTCTTC | CASSFDGTYRGEQFF | NA | TRBV28 | NA | 15 | TRBJ2-1
TGTGCCATCGGTTCTACTCAGGGACACTATCAGCCCCAGCATTTT | CAIGSTQGHYQPQHF | NA | TRBV19 | NA | 15 | TRBJ1-5
TGTGCCAGCAGCGTCCAGGGTGGGCAAGAGACCCAGTACTTC | CASSVQGGQETQYF | NA | TRBV9 | NA | 14 | TRBJ2-5
TGTGCCACCAATGCCGCTAGCGGTATCAATGAGCAGTTCTTC | CATNAASGINEQFF | NA | TRBV10-3 | TRBD2 | 14 | TRBJ2-1
TGTGCCAGCAGCTTAGACCCTGGGCCCTATGGCTACACCTTC | CASSLDPGPYGYTF | NA | TRBV11-2 | NA | 14 | TRBJ1-2
TGTGCCATCAGTGAGTCGAAAGGGGCGAGCAATCAGCCCCAGCATTTT | CAISESKGASNQPQHF | NA | TRBV10-3 | NA | 16 | TRBJ1-5
TGTGCCTACAACAGGGGGCTGGGGGGCACTGAAGCTTTCTTT | CAYNRGLGGTEAFF | NA | TRBV30 | TRBD1 | 14 | TRBJ1-1
TGTGCCAGCAGTTTGACTAGCGGGTCGAAGTACTTC | CASSLTSGSKYF | NA | TRBV12-3/TRBV12-4 | TRBD2 | 12 | TRBJ2-7
TGTGCCAGCAGCTCCGGACAGAACTATGGCTACACCTTC | CASSSGQNYGYTF | NA | TRBV7-3 | NA | 13 | TRBJ1-2
TGTGCCAGCAGTTACTCGAGTACTAGCGGGTACGAGCAGTACTTC | CASSYSSTSGYEQYF | NA | TRBV6-5 | TRBD2 | 15 | TRBJ2-7
TGTGCCAGCAGAACAGGGTCCTACGAGCAGTACTTC | CASRTGSYEQYF | NA | TRBV12-3/TRBV12-4 | NA | 12 | TRBJ2-7
TGCGCCAGCAGATCTAGCGGGGGAGGGGAAGAGACCCAGTACTTC | CASRSSGGGEETQYF | NA | TRBV5-1 | TRBD2 | 15 | TRBJ2-5
TGTGCCAGCAGCCAGTCGGTCACCGGGGAGCTGTTTTTT | CASSQSVTGELFF | NA | TRBV3-1/TRBV3-2 | NA | 13 | TRBJ2-2
TGTGCCAGCAGCTTAGGTGCGGGAACGGATACGCAGTATTTT | CASSLGAGTDTQYF | NA | TRBV7-3 | NA | 14 | TRBJ2-3
TGCGCCAGCAGCTTGGCGGGACAGGGATACAATGAGCAGTTCTTC | CASSLAGQGYNEQFF | once | TRBV5-1 | TRBD1 | 15 | TRBJ2-1
TGTGCCAGCAGGAGCTCAGGGGGTGAAAAACTGTTTTTT | CASRSSGGEKLFF | few | TRBV28 | TRBD1 | 13 | TRBJ1-4
TGTGCCAGCAGTTACTCCTACACAGGAGAGTCCTACGAGCAGTACTTC | CASSYSYTGESYEQYF | NA | TRBV6-6 | NA | 16 | TRBJ2-7